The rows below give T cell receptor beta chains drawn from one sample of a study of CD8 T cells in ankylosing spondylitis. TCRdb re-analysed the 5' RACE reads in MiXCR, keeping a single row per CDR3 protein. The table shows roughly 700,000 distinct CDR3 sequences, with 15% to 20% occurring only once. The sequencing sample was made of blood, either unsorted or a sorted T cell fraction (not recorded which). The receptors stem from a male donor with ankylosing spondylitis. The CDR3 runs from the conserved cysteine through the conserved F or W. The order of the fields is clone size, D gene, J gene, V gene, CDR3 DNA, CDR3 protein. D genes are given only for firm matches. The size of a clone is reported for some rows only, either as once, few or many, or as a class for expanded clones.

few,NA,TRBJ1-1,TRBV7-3,TGTGCCAGCAGCTTTCGGGGAAGGGACACTGAAGCTTTCTTT,CASSFRGRDTEAFF
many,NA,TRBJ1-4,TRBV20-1,TGCAGTGCCTGGATAGATGAAAAACTGTTTTTT,CSAWIDEKLFF
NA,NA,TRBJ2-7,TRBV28,TGTGCCACCAGTCTCCTTCTGGGAAGCGAGCAGTACTTC,CATSLLLGSEQYF
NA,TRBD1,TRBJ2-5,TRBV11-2,TGTGCCAGCAGCTTTGGACAGGGGGCATGGGAGACCCAGTACTTC,CASSFGQGAWETQYF
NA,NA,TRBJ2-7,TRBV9,TGTGCCAGCAGCGTAGATGAGGGACTCCCCTACGAGCAGTACTTC,CASSVDEGLPYEQYF
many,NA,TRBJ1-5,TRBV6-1,TGTGCCAGCAGCCCCACCGGGGGTAATCAGCCCCAGCATTTT,CASSPTGGNQPQHF
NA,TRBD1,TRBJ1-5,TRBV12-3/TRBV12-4,TGTGCCAGCAGTCTAAACAGGGGAGGGCAGCCCCAGCATTTT,CASSLNRGGQPQHF
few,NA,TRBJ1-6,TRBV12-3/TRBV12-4,TGTGCCAGCAGCCCTGTGGGGATAAGGTCACCCCTCCACTTT,CASSPVGIRSPLHF
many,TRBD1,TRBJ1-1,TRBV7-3,TGTGCCAGCAGCCCCGGACAGGGCCACACTGAAGCTTTCTTT,CASSPGQGHTEAFF
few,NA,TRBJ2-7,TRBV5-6,TGTGCCACCAGGAAGGGCTCCTACGAGCAGTACTTC,CATRKGSYEQYF
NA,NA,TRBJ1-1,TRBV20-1,TGCAGTGCTCCCCTACCGGGGGCTGATACTGAAGCTTTCTTT,CSAPLPGADTEAFF
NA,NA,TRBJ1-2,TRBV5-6,TGTGCCAGCAGCTTCTCCACAGGCAACGGTGGCTACACCTTC,CASSFSTGNGGYTF
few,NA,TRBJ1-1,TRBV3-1,TGTGCCAGCAGCAAGGGTAATTCGGGACCCCATGGAGTAATGAACACTGAAGCTTTCTTT,CASSKGNSGPHGVMNTEAFF